A selection of T cell receptor beta chains follows, all from one sample in a study of identical twins. TCRdb ran MiXCR on the 5' RACE reads and lists one entry per CDR3 protein. The sample lists about 790,000 distinct CDR3 sequences; roughly 20% were seen once. The sample was also linked to a second study, of T cells expressing NK-cell markers.

Sample: PBMCs. The receptors shown here come from a woman between 18 and 29 years old in good health. The CDR3 runs from the conserved cysteine through the conserved F or W. A D gene is named only where the DNA matches it firmly. Not all rows give a size; the values are once, few, many and, for expanded clones, a class.

v_gene	d_gene	abundance	len	j_gene	CDR3nt	CDR3aa
TRBV13	NA	NA	14	TRBJ2-1	TGTGCCAGCAACCTTAAAGGTCTTTACAATGAGCAGTTCTTC	CASNLKGLYNEQFF
TRBV20-1	TRBD2	NA	13	TRBJ2-1	TGCAGTGCGGGCGGGGGTTCCTACAATGAGCAGTTCTTC	CSAGGGSYNEQFF
TRBV7-9	NA	many	12	TRBJ2-1	TGTGCCAGCAGTATCCCTTACAATGAGCAGTTCTTC	CASSIPYNEQFF
TRBV20-1	NA	NA	11	TRBJ2-7	TGCAGTGCTAGATTGGGTTACGAGCAGTACTTC	CSARLGYEQYF
TRBV6-2/TRBV6-3	NA	few	13	TRBJ1-2	TGTGCCAGCCAACGCCAGGAGAACTATGGCTACACCTTC	CASQRQENYGYTF
TRBV12-5	NA	NA	15	TRBJ1-5	TGTGCTAGTGGCGCCGGACGGATTAGCAATCAGCCCCAGCATTTT	CASGAGRISNQPQHF
TRBV13	NA	few	13	TRBJ2-1	TGTGCCAGCAGGTTAGGGGGTTACAATGAGCAGTTCTTC	CASRLGGYNEQFF
TRBV28	NA	many	21	TRBJ1-6	TGTGCCAGCAGTTCCCTGAACTTAAGTGTTTGGACAGCCAGGGATAATTCACCCCTCCACTTT	CASSSLNLSVWTARDNSPLHF
TRBV6-2/TRBV6-3	NA	few	15	TRBJ1-1	TGTGCCAGCAGTTACGGGGGGGACGGAGCAACTGAAGCTTTCTTT	CASSYGGDGATEAFF
TRBV24-1	TRBD1	few	12	TRBJ2-2	TGTGCCACCAGTGACTACAGGGGCGAGCTGTTTTTT	CATSDYRGELFF
TRBV29-1	TRBD2	few	11	TRBJ2-1	TGCAGCGGGAGGACTAGCGCTGAGCAGTTCTTC	CSGRTSAEQFF
TRBV5-1	NA	few	16	TRBJ2-5	TGCGCCAGCAGCTTGGAATCCTCCAGCGGACAAGAGACCCAGTACTTC	CASSLESSSGQETQYF
TRBV9	NA	NA	12	TRBJ1-2	TGTGCCAGCAAGGTTTCCCCATATGGCTACACCTTC	CASKVSPYGYTF
TRBV12-3/TRBV12-4	NA	NA	14	TRBJ1-6	TGTGCCAGCAGCAAAGGACGGGGAGAATCACCCCTCCACTTT	CASSKGRGESPLHF
TRBV4-2	NA	NA	11	TRBJ2-1	TGTGCCAGCAGCCAAGAATATGAGCAGTTCTTC	CASSQEYEQFF
TRBV20-1	NA	NA	14	TRBJ2-5	TGCAGTGCTAGAGATTATGAGGGTGCAGAGACCCAGTACTTC	CSARDYEGAETQYF
TRBV12-3/TRBV12-4	TRBD1	NA	17	TRBJ2-1	TGTGCCAGCAGCGATTCGCAGCGGACAGGGTTTATCAGTGAGCAGTTCTTC	CASSDSQRTGFISEQFF
TRBV9	NA	NA	13	TRBJ2-4	TGTGCCAGCAGCGAGAGACCAGGGAACATTCAGTACTTC	CASSERPGNIQYF
TRBV7-2	NA	NA	16	TRBJ2-1	TGTGCCAGCAGCTTAGCGCCGAGGGCATCCTACAATGAGCAGTTCTTC	CASSLAPRASYNEQFF
TRBV5-1	NA	NA	13	TRBJ2-7	TGCGCCAGCAGACCGGGGCCCTACGACGAGCAGTACTTC	CASRPGPYDEQYF
TRBV20-1	TRBD1	few	13	TRBJ2-5	TGCAGTGCTAACCCGACAGGGAAAGAGACCCAGTACTTC	CSANPTGKETQYF
TRBV11-1	NA	NA	18	TRBJ2-3	TGTGCCAGCAGCCCGAATCCGGGTCAGAGACGGAGCACAGATACGCAGTATTTT	CASSPNPGQRRSTDTQYF
TRBV11-2	NA	NA	16	TRBJ2-1	TGTGCCAGCAGCTTCCCCCCCGCGGGACAAGCCTCTGAGCAGTTCTTC	CASSFPPAGQASEQFF
TRBV7-2	NA	NA	17	TRBJ1-2	TGTGCCAGCAGCTTAGTCTCCTGGCGGGGAGCTAACTATGGCTACACCTTC	CASSLVSWRGANYGYTF
TRBV5-1	NA	NA	13	TRBJ1-4	TGCGCCAGCAGCGAAGTTCCTAATGAAAAACTGTTTTTT	CASSEVPNEKLFF
TRBV20-1	TRBD1	NA	13	TRBJ2-2	TGCAGTGCCCGACAGGGCGGCACCGGGGAGCTGTTTTTT	CSARQGGTGELFF
TRBV7-9	TRBD1	NA	13	TRBJ1-1	TGTGCCAGCAGCCTCGCAACAGGGGGCCGCGCTTTCTTT	CASSLATGGRAFF
TRBV5-5	NA	NA	16	TRBJ2-7	TGTGCCAGCAGCGTTTTCCCGGGAAACGGGCCCTACGAGCAGTACTTC	CASSVFPGNGPYEQYF
TRBV5-1	TRBD1	few	13	TRBJ2-5	TGCGCCAGCAGCTTGCGGGACAGAGGGGCCCAGTACTTC	CASSLRDRGAQYF
TRBV20-1	NA	many	11	TRBJ2-1	TGCAGTGCTAGAGGCTACAATGAGCAGTTCTTC	CSARGYNEQFF
TRBV2	NA	few	12	TRBJ2-7	TGTGCCAGCAGTGTCTTCTCCTACGAGCAGTACTTC	CASSVFSYEQYF
TRBV5-6	TRBD2	NA	16	TRBJ2-7	TGTGCCAGCAGCCTGCCGGGACTAGCGAGCTCCTACGAGCAGTACTTC	CASSLPGLASSYEQYF
TRBV2	TRBD1	once	14	TRBJ2-1	TGTGCCAGCAGGGATTCAGGGGGTACTGGTGAGCAGTTCTTC	CASRDSGGTGEQFF
TRBV7-9	TRBD2	few	14	TRBJ2-1	TGTGCCAGCAGCGATAACGAAAGGCGGGGGGAGCAGTTCTTC	CASSDNERRGEQFF
TRBV7-2	TRBD1	NA	16	TRBJ1-2	TGTGCCAGCAGCTTAGCTGGCGGGACAGGGGCTCACGGCTACACCTTC	CASSLAGGTGAHGYTF
TRBV5-1	TRBD1	NA	15	TRBJ2-7	TGCGCCAGCAGCGACGGGACAGGGATTTCCTACGAGCAGTACTTC	CASSDGTGISYEQYF
TRBV6-5	TRBD2	NA	17	TRBJ2-1	TGTGCCAGCAGTTACCGGTCCGGGACTAGCGGGAGCAATGAGCAGTTCTTC	CASSYRSGTSGSNEQFF
TRBV14	NA	NA	14	TRBJ2-7	TGTGCCAGCAGCCCGGGACAATATTTCCACGAGCAGTACTTC	CASSPGQYFHEQYF
TRBV15	TRBD1	few	19	TRBJ2-7	TGTGCCACCAGCAGAGGTCCCCGGGACAGGAGCGCGAGGGGTCACGAGCAGTACTTC	CATSRGPRDRSARGHEQYF
TRBV20-1	TRBD1	few	13	TRBJ2-7	TGCAGTGCTAGACTCGGGACAGCCTACGAGCAGTACTTC	CSARLGTAYEQYF
TRBV2	NA	NA	13	TRBJ1-5	TGTGCTACCGGAGGGGAAAGCAATCAGCCCCAGCATTTT	CATGGESNQPQHF
TRBV20-1	NA	NA	12	TRBJ2-3	TGCAGTGCTGACGATTTCACAGATACGCAGTATTTT	CSADDFTDTQYF
TRBV6-2/TRBV6-3	TRBD2	few	20	TRBJ2-1	TGTGCCAGCAGTTACTCGCCCGGACTAGCGGGAGGGCGATACTACAATGAGCAGTTCTTC	CASSYSPGLAGGRYYNEQFF
TRBV9	TRBD1	NA	15	TRBJ2-5	TGTGCCAGCAGCCTCTGGGGAAGGGGGCGAGAGACCCAGTACTTC	CASSLWGRGRETQYF
TRBV20-1	NA	NA	13	TRBJ2-1	TGCAGTGCTAGCAGGCCCCTAGGAAATGAGCAGTTCTTC	CSASRPLGNEQFF
TRBV7-9	NA	few	14	TRBJ2-3	TGTGCCAGCAGCCCCCTGGGCAGGGTCTGGACGCAGTATTTT	CASSPLGRVWTQYF
TRBV20-1	TRBD2	NA	15	TRBJ2-5	TGCAGTGCTAGAGATTTAACGGGGGGAAGGGAGACCCAGTACTTC	CSARDLTGGRETQYF
TRBV5-1	NA	NA	15	TRBJ2-3	TGCGCCAGCAGCCATACAGGAGCCCCTCGAGATACGCAGTATTTT	CASSHTGAPRDTQYF
TRBV2	NA	NA	16	TRBJ2-1	TGTGCCAGCGGCAGAACGGTCCTTAGGTCCTACAATGAGCAGTTCTTC	CASGRTVLRSYNEQFF
TRBV4-2	TRBD1	many	15	TRBJ2-7	TGTGCCAGCAGCCAAGTCGGACAGGGAACCCACGAGCAGTACTTC	CASSQVGQGTHEQYF
TRBV9	TRBD2	few	16	TRBJ2-2	TGTGCCAGCAGCGGATGGACTAGCGGTTACTCCGGGGAGCTGTTTTTT	CASSGWTSGYSGELFF
TRBV9	TRBD1	many	15	TRBJ1-1	TGTGCCAGCTCGGCCCGGACAGGTTCGAACACTGAAGCTTTCTTT	CASSARTGSNTEAFF
TRBV12-3/TRBV12-4	TRBD2	few	18	TRBJ2-6	TGTGCCAGCAGTCTTAGACTAGCGGGGAGCTCTGGGGCCAACGTCCTGACTTTC	CASSLRLAGSSGANVLTF
TRBV4-3	TRBD2	NA	16	TRBJ2-1	TGCGCCAGCAGCCAAGAGTACGTCCGGCGGGGGAATGAGCAGTTCTTC	CASSQEYVRRGNEQFF
TRBV15	NA	few	16	TRBJ2-2	TGTGCCACCTCTCAACTGGGACTGGCTAACACCGGGGAGCTGTTTTTT	CATSQLGLANTGELFF